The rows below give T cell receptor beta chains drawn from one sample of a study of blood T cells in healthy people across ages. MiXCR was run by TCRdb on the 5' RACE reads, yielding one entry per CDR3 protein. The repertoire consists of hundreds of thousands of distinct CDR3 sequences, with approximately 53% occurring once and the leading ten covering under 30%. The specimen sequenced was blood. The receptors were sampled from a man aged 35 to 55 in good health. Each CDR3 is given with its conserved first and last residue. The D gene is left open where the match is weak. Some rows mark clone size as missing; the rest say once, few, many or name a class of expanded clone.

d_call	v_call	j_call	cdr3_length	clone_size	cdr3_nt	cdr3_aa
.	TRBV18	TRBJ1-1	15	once	TGTGCCAGCTCACGGGAATTGCAGGGGAACACTGAAGCTTTCTTT	CASSRELQGNTEAFF
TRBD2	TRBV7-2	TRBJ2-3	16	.	TGTGCCAGCAGACCCACTAGCGGGCTAAGCACAGATACGCAGTATTTT	CASRPTSGLSTDTQYF
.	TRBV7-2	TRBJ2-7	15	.	TGTGCCAGCAGCTTAGCGGGACGGGCAAACTACGAGCAGTACTTC	CASSLAGRANYEQYF
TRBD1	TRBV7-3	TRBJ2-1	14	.	TGTGCCAGCAGCCACAGGGGGTTCGGCGATGAGCAGTTCTTC	CASSHRGFGDEQFF
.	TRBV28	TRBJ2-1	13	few	TGTGCCAGCAGTTTCGGCGCTACCAATGAGCAGTTCTTC	CASSFGATNEQFF
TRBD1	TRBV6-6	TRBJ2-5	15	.	TGTGCCAGCAAAATCCGACAGGGATCGGGGGAGACCCAGTACTTC	CASKIRQGSGETQYF
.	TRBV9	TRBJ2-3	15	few	TGTGCCAGCAGCGTAGGAGGAGCCGTCACAGATACGCAGTATTTT	CASSVGGAVTDTQYF
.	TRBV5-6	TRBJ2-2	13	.	TGTGCCAGCAGCCAAAGGAAGTCCGGGGAGCTGTTTTTT	CASSQRKSGELFF
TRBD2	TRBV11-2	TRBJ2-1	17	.	TGTGCCAGCAGCTTATCTAGGGGACTAGCGGGATCCCACGAGCAGTTCTTC	CASSLSRGLAGSHEQFF
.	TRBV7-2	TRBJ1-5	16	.	TGTGCCAGCAGCTTATTGGGGGGCTGGAGCAATCAGCCCCAGCATTTT	CASSLLGGWSNQPQHF
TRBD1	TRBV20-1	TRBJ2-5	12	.	TGCAGTGCCGACAGGGTCGGGGAGACCCAGTACTTC	CSADRVGETQYF
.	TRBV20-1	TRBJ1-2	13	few	TGCAGTGCTCACCAGGCTTCCCTCTATGGCTACACCTTC	CSAHQASLYGYTF
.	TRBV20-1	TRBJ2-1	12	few	TGCAGTGCTAGGTTACGAGATAATGAGCAGTTCTTC	CSARLRDNEQFF
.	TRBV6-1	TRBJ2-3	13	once	TGTGCCAGCAGTGAAGGCCCTGTGGCGACGCAGTATTTT	CASSEGPVATQYF
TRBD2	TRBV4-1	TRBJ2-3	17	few	TGCGCCAGCAGCCAAGGGGGACTAGCGGCAGTGACAGATACGCAGTATTTT	CASSQGGLAAVTDTQYF
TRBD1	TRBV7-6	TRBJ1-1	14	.	TGTGCCAGCAGTCGGGGACAGCTGGGCACTGAAGCTTTCTTT	CASSRGQLGTEAFF
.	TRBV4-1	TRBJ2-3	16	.	TGCGCCAGCAGCCAAGATCCAAGGACTGTACTAGATACGCAGTATTTT	CASSQDPRTVLDTQYF
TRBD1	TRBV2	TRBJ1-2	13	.	TGTGCCAGGGACAGGGATGACCTCTATGGCTACACCTTC	CARDRDDLYGYTF
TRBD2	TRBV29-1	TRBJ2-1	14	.	TGCAGCGTTGAAGACACGGCGGGAGGTAATGAGCAGTTCTTC	CSVEDTAGGNEQFF
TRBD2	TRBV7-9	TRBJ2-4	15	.	TGTGCCAGCAGCCCGCCGGCGGGAGGTCGGTACATTCAGTACTTC	CASSPPAGGRYIQYF
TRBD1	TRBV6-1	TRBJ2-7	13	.	TGTGCCAGCAGCAACAGGGGTCCTTACGAGCAGTACTTC	CASSNRGPYEQYF
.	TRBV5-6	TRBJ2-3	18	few	TGTGCCAGCAGCTTGGCCTTCCGAGGGAGGCTCCGCACAGATACGCAGTATTTT	CASSLAFRGRLRTDTQYF
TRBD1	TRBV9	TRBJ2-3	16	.	TGCGCCAGCAGCGCCCACAGGGGGCAAAGCACAGATACGCAGTATTTT	CASSAHRGQSTDTQYF
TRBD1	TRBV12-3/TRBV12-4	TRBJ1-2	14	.	TGTGCCAGCAGTCCCGGGACAGGGAGTCCTGGCTACACCTTC	CASSPGTGSPGYTF
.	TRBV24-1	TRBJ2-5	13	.	TGTGCCACCAGTGATTTCGAGAGAGAGACCCAGTACTTC	CATSDFERETQYF
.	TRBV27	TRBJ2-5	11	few	TGTGCCAGCAGAGTCGGGTCCGCCCAGTACTTC	CASRVGSAQYF
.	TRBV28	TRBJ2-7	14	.	TGTGCCAGCACCACCAGGACAGTAACCTACGAGCAGTACTTC	CASTTRTVTYEQYF
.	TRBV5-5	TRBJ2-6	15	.	TGTGCCAGCAGCTTAAGGTCCGACGGGGCCAACGTCCTGACTTTC	CASSLRSDGANVLTF
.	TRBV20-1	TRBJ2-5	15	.	TGCAGTGCTAGAGGCCGATCAGGGTATCAAGAGACCCAGTACTTC	CSARGRSGYQETQYF
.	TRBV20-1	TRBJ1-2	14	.	TGCAGTGCTGAAGGCCGACTAAGTAACTATGGCTACACCTTC	CSAEGRLSNYGYTF
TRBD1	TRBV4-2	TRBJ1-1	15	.	TGTGCCAGCAGCCAAGACTGGCAGGGGGACACTGAAGCTTTCTTT	CASSQDWQGDTEAFF
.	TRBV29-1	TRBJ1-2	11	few	TGCAGCGTCCCGTGGTATGGTGGCTACACCTTC	CSVPWYGGYTF
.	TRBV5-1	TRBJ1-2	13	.	TGCGCCAGCAGCTTGGCCTACAGTGATGGCTACACCTTC	CASSLAYSDGYTF
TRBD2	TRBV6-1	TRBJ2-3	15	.	TGTGCCAGCAGTGAAGAAGCGGGAGTTTCAGATACGCAGTATTTT	CASSEEAGVSDTQYF
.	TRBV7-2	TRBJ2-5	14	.	TGTGCCAGCAGCTTAGGCTCGGGTGGGGAGACCCAGTACTTC	CASSLGSGGETQYF
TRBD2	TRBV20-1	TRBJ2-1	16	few	TGCAGTGCTATTCTCCTAGCGGTCGGTCAAAGGGATGAGCAGTTCTTC	CSAILLAVGQRDEQFF
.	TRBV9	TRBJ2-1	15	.	TGTGCCAGCAGCTTACGGGAGATCCCCTACAATGAGCAGTTCTTC	CASSLREIPYNEQFF
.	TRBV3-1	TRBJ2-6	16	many	TGTGCCAGCAGCAAGGGCGGCGTCTCTGGGGCCAACGTCCTGACTTTC	CASSKGGVSGANVLTF
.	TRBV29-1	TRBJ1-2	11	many	TGCAGCGTTGAAGGGGGAGGGGGCTACACCTTC	CSVEGGGGYTF
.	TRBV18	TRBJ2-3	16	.	TGTGCCAGCTCACCGGCAAGGGCGTCTGGCTCAGATACGCAGTATTTT	CASSPARASGSDTQYF
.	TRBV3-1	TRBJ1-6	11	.	TGTGCCAGCAGCCACGACTCACCCCTCCACTTT	CASSHDSPLHF
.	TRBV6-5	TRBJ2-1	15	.	TGTGCCAGCGCCTCCAAGGGAGGGGGAAGGAATGAGCAGTTCTTC	CASASKGGGRNEQFF
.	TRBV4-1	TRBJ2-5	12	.	TGCGCCAGCAGCCAAGATGGGCGGACTCAGTACTTC	CASSQDGRTQYF
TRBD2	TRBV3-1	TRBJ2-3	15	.	TGTGCCAGCAGCCAAGATCTATCGGGGGGAGATACGCAGTATTTT	CASSQDLSGGDTQYF
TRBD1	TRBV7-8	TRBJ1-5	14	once	TGTGCCAGCAGCCCCCGGGACAGATATCAGCCCCAGCATTTT	CASSPRDRYQPQHF
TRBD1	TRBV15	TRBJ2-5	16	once	TGTGCCACCAGCAGAGATGAGGGACAGCGATTTGGGACCCAGTACTTC	CATSRDEGQRFGTQYF
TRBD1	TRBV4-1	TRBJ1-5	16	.	TGCGCCAGCGGTTTTAGGGCCGGGACAGGGGCTCAGCCCCAGCATTTT	CASGFRAGTGAQPQHF
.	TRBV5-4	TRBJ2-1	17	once	TGTGCCAGCAGCTCGCCACTGGCGGGTAGCTCCTACAATGAGCAGTTCTTC	CASSSPLAGSSYNEQFF
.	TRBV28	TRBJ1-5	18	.	TGTGCCAGCAGTCTCCCGGGGCTCACACGACATAGCAATCAGCCCCAGCATTTT	CASSLPGLTRHSNQPQHF
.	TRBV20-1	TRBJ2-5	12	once	TGCAGTGCTCCTAAAAACCAAGAGACCCAGTACTTC	CSAPKNQETQYF
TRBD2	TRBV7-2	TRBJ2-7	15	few	TGTGCCAGCAGCGCCGCGGCTAGCGGCTACTACGAGCAGTACTTC	CASSAAASGYYEQYF
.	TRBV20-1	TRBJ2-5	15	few	TGCAGTGCTAGAGCTCCCTGGGGCATCGAAGAGACCCAGTACTTC	CSARAPWGIEETQYF
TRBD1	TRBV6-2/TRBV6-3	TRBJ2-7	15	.	TGTGCCAGCAGTCGGACAGGGACTTCCTACAATGAGCAGTACTTC	CASSRTGTSYNEQYF
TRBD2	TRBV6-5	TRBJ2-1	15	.	TGTGCCAGCAGTCCACTAGCGGGAGGGTTCAATGAGCAGTTCTTC	CASSPLAGGFNEQFF
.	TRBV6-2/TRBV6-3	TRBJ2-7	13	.	TGTGCCACCGGGGAGGCTACCTACGAGGGGCAGTACTTC	CATGEATYEGQYF
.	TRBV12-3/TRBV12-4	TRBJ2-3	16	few	TGTGCCAGCAGTTCGATGTGGGAAAATGGCACAGATACGCAGTATTTT	CASSSMWENGTDTQYF
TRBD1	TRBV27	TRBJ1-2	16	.	TGTGCCAGCAGTTCCAGAACCGGGACAGGGGCCTATGGCTACACCTTC	CASSSRTGTGAYGYTF
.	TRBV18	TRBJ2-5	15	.	TGTGCCAGCTCACCACCCTCAGGGTTCCAAGAGGCCCAGTACTTC	CASSPPSGFQEAQYF
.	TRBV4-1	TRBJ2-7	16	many	TGCGCCAGCAGCCAAGGGCAGGCAATTAACATCCACGAGCAGTACTTC	CASSQGQAINIHEQYF